This T cell receptor (beta chain) was obtained from a study of T cell changes during pregnancy in multiple sclerosis. TCRdb keeps only in-frame clones here, not all; method: immunoSEQ multiplex PCR. The sample consists of about 100,000 clones, roughly 90% of them appearing once. This CDR3 is 15 amino acids long. V shed 0 bases and J shed 5 bases, with 13 bases lying between them. Germline CDR1 is LGHNA and CDR2 is YSLEER. This chain connects TRBV4-3 to TRBJ1-1; D is ambiguous. The clonotype comes from a female donor with multiple sclerosis, enrolled in a pregnancy study. Sequenced here: peripheral blood, sampled after pregnancy. For the CDR3, the DNA is TGCGCCAGCAGCCAAGAAGCAATCCGGGGAACTGAAGCTTTCTTT. Protein product: CASSQEAIRGTEAFF.